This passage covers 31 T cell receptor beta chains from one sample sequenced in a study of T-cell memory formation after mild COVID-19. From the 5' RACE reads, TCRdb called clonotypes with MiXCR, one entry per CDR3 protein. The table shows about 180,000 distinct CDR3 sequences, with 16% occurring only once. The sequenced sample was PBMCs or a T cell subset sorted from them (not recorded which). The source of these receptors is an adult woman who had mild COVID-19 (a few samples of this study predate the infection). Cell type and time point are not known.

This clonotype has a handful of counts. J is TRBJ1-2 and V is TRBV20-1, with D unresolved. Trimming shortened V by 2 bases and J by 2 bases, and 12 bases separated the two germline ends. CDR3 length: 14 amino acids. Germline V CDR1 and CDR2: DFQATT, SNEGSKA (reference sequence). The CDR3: CSARNRERNYGYTF. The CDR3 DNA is TGCAGTGCTAGAAATAGGGAGCGCAACTATGGCTACACCTTC.

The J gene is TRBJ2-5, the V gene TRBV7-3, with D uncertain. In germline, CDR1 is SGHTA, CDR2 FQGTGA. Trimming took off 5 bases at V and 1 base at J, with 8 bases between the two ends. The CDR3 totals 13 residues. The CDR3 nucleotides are TGTGCCAGCAGCGCAACCCGCCAAGAGACCCAGTACTTC. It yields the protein CASSATRQETQYF.

The CDR3 sequence is CASSSPGQGLREQFF. Written as DNA, the CDR3 is TGTGCCAGCAGCTCACCGGGACAGGGACTAAGAGAGCAGTTCTTC. J is TRBJ2-1 and V is TRBV6-5; 9 nucleotides agree with TRBD1. CDR3 length: 15 amino acids. Germline-derived CDR1 and CDR2 are MNHEY and SVGAGI. The V segment lost 6 bases and the J segment 10 bases; nucleotides outside the gene matches: 13.

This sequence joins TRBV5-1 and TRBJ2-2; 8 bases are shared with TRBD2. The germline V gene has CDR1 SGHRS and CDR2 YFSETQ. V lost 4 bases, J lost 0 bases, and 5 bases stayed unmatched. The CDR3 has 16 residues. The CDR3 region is CASSPPGLANTGELFF. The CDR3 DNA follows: TGCGCCAGCAGCCCACCGGGACTAGCGAACACCGGGGAGCTGTTTTTT.

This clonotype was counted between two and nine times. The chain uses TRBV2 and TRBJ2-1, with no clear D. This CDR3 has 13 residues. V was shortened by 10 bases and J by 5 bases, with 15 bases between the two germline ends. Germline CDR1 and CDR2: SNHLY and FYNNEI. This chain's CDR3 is CATGSDHDNEQFF. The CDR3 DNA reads TGTGCCACCGGGTCCGATCACGACAATGAGCAGTTCTTC.

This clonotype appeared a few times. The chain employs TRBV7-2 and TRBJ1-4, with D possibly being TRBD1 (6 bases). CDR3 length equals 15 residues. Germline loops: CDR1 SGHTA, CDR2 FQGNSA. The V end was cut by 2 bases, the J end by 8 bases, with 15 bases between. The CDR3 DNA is TGTGCCAGCAGCTTAAGGTGGACAGCTGGAGAAAAACTGTTTTTT. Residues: CASSLRWTAGEKLFF.

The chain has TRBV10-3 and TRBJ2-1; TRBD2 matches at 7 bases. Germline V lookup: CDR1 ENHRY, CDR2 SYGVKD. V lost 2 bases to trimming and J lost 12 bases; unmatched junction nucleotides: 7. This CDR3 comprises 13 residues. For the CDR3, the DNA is TGTGCCATCAGTGAGGGACTAGGATCTTTGCAGTTCTTC. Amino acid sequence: CAISEGLGSLQFF.

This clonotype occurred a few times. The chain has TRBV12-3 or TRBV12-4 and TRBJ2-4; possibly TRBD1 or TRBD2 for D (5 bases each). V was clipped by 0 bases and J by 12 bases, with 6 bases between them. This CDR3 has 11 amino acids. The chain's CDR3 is CASSLAGPQYF. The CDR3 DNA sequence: TGTGCCAGCAGTTTAGCGGGACCTCAGTACTTC.

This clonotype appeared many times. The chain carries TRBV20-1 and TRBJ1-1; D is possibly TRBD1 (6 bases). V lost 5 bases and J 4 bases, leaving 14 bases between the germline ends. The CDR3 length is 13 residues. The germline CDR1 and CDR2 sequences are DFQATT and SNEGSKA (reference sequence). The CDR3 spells CSALAEQGTEAFF. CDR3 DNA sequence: TGCAGTGCTCTCGCCGAACAGGGCACTGAAGCTTTCTTT.

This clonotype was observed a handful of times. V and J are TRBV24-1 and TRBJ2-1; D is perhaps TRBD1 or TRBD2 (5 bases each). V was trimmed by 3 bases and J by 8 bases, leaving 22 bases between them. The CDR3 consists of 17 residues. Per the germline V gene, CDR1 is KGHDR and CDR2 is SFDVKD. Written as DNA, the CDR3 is TGTGCCACCAGTGATCCGGTTGGGGGACCCTCGAAGGATGAGCAGTTCTTC. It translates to CATSDPVGGPSKDEQFF.

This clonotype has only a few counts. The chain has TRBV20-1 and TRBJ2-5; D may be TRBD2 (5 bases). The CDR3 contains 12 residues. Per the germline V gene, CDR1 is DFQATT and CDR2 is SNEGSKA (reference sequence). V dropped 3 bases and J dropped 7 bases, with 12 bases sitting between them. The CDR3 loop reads CSARSGLGTQYF. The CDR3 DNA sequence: TGCAGTGCTAGGTCGGGATTGGGGACCCAGTACTTC.

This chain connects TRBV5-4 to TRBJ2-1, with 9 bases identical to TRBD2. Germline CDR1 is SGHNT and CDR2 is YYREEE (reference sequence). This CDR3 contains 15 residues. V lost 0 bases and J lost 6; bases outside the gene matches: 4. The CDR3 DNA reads TGTGCCAGCAGCTTGGGTAGCGGGAGTTTCAATGAGCAGTTCTTC. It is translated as CASSLGSGSFNEQFF.

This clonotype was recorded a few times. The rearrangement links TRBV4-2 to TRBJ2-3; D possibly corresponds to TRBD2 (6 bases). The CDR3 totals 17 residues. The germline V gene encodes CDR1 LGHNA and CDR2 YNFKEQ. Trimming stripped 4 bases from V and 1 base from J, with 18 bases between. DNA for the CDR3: TGTGCCAGCAGCCCTCGGTCCGGCGGGGCCGGCACAGATACGCAGTATTTT. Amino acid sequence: CASSPRSGGAGTDTQYF.

Written as DNA, the CDR3 is TGCGCCAGCAGAGAGACCTGGGACAGGGTCCACGAGCAGTACTTC. Protein: CASRETWDRVHEQYF. The chain combines TRBV5-1 with TRBJ2-7; 9 nucleotides match TRBD1. CDR1 SGHRS and CDR2 YFSETQ come from the germline V gene. J lost 5 bases, V lost 5 bases, and 11 bases had no gene match. The CDR3 covers 15 residues.

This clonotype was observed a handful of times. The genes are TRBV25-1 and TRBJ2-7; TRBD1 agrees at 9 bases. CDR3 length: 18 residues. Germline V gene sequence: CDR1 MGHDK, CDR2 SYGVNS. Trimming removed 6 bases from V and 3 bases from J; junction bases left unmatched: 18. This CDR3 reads CASSPQGASRPEDYEQYF. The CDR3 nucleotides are TGTGCCAGCAGCCCACAGGGGGCAAGTCGACCGGAGGACTACGAGCAGTACTTC.

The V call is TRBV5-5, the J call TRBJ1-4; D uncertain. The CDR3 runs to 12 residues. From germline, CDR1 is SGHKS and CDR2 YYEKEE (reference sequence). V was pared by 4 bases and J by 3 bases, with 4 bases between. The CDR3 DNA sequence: TGTGCCAGCAGCCATCCTAATGAAAAACTGTTTTTT. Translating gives CASSHPNEKLFF.

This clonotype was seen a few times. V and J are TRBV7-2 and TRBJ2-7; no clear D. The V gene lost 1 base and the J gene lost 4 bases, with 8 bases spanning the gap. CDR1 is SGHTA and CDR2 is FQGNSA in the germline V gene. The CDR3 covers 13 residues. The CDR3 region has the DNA TGTGCCAGCAGCTTAGGGATCCGTTACGAGCAGTACTTC. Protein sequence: CASSLGIRYEQYF.

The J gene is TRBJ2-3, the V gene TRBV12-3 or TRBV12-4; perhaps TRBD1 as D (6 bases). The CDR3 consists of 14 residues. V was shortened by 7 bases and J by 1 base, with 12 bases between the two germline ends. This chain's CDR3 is CASTRKGGTDTQYF. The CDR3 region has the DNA TGTGCCAGCACCCGTAAGGGGGGCACAGATACGCAGTATTTT.

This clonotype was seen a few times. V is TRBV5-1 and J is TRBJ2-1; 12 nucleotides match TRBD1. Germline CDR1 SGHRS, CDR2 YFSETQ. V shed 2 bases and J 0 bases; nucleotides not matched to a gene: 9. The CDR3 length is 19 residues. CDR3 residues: CASSLGTGGSQSSYNEQFF. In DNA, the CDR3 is TGCGCCAGCAGCTTAGGGACAGGGGGCTCCCAAAGCTCCTACAATGAGCAGTTCTTC.

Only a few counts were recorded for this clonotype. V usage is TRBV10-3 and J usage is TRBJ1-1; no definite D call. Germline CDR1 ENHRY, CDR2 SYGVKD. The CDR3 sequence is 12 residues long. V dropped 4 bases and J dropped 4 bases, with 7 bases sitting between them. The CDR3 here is CAISGGVTEAFF. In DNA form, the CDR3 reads TGTGCCATCAGTGGGGGTGTCACTGAAGCTTTCTTT.

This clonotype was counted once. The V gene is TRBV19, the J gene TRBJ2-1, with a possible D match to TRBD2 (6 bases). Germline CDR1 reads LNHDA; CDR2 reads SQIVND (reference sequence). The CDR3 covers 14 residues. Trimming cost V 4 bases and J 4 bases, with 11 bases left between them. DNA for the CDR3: TGTGCCAGTAGTAAGGGACTTGGGTACAATGAGCAGTTCTTC. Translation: CASSKGLGYNEQFF.

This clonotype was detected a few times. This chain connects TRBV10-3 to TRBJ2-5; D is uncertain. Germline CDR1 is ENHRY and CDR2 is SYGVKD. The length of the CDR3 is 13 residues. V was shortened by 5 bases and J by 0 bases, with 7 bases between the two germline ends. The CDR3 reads CAISQEYQETQYF. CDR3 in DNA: TGTGCCATCAGTCAGGAGTACCAAGAGACCCAGTACTTC.

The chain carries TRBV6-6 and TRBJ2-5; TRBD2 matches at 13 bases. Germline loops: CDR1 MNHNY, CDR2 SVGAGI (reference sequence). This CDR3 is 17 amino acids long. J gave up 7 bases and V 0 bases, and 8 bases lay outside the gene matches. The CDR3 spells CASSYSPLTSGGGTQYF. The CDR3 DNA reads TGTGCCAGCAGTTACTCCCCATTAACTAGCGGGGGGGGGACCCAGTACTTC.

CDR3 nucleotide sequence: TGCAGTGCTAGAGTCTACCGAACGGGGAGCGGGTTATACAATGAGCAGTTCTTC. It encodes CSARVYRTGSGLYNEQFF. This chain links TRBV20-1 with TRBJ2-1; possible D gene TRBD2, 6 bases. Germline loops: CDR1 DFQATT, CDR2 SNEGSKA (reference sequence). The V end was cut by 1 base, the J end by 4 bases, with 23 bases between. The CDR3 covers 18 residues.

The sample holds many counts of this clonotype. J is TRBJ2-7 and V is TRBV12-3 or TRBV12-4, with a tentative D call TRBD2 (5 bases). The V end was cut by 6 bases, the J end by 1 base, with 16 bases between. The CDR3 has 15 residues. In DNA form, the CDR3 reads TGTGCCAGCAGCCAAGGACTCACATATTCCTACGAGCAGTACTTC. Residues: CASSQGLTYSYEQYF.

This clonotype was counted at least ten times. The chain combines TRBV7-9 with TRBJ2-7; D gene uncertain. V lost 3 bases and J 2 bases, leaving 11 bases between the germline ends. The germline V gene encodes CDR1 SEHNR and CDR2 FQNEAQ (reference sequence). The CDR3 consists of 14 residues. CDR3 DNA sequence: TGTGCCAGCAGCTTTCTTCCCGGAACCTACGAGCAGTACTTC. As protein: CASSFLPGTYEQYF.

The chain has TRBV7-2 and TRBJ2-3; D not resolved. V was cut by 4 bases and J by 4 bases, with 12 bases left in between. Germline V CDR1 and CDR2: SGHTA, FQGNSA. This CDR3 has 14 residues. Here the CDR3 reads CASSSWVAPDTQYF. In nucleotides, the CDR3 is TGTGCCAGCAGCTCCTGGGTTGCCCCAGATACGCAGTATTTT. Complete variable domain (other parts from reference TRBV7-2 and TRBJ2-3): GAGVSQSPSNKVTEKGKDVELRCDPISGHTALYWYRQSLGQGLEFLIYFQGNSAPDKSGLPSDRFSAERTGGSVSTLTIQRTQQEDSAVYLCASSSWVAPDTQYFGPGTRLTVL.

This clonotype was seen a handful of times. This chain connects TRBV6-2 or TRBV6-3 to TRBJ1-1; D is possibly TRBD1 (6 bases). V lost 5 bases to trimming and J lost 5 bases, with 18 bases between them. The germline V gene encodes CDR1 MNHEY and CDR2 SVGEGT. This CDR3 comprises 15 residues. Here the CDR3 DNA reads TGTGCCAGCAGTCTCACCACAGGGTTCGGGACTGAAGCTTTCTTT. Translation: CASSLTTGFGTEAFF.

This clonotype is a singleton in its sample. CDR3 in amino acids: CSVEVGTGYTEAFF. The CDR3 nucleotides are TGCAGCGTTGAAGTTGGGACGGGTTACACTGAAGCTTTCTTT. The chain is built from TRBV29-1 and TRBJ1-1, with D tentatively TRBD1 (5 bases). The CDR3 spans 14 residues. Trimming took 1 base from V and 3 from J, leaving 12 bases between them. Germline lookup yields CDR1 SQVTM and CDR2 ANQGSEA.

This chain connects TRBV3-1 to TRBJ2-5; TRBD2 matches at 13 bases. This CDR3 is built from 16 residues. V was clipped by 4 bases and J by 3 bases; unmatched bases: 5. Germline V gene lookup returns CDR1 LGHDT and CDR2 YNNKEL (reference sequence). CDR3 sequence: CASSPGLAGVKETQYF. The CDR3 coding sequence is TGTGCCAGCAGCCCAGGACTAGCGGGGGTTAAAGAGACCCAGTACTTC.

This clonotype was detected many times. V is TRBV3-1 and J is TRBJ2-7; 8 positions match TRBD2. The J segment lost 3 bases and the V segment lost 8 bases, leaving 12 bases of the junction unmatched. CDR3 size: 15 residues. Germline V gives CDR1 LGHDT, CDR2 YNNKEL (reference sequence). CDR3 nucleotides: TGTGCCAGCGGCACGTGGTCTAGCGGGTACTACGAGCAGTACTTC. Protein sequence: CASGTWSSGYYEQYF.